The 10 T cell receptor beta chains given below trace back to one sample, sequenced in a study of CD8+ T cells in alopecia areata. After isolation, RNA underwent reverse transcription to generate cDNA as the sequencing template. This table comes from immunoSEQ multiplex PCR, and its TCRdb copy is limited to in-frame clones, with some not included. The sample contains 9,500 to 15,000 clones, approximately 60% of which appear only once. Samples from alopecia areata patients were lesional scalp punch biopsies and peripheral blood. The sequencing sample was made of skin. The source is a human donor with alopecia areata.

This rearrangement joins TRBV5-1 to TRBJ2-3; TRBD2 might be the D (5 bases). This CDR3 has 14 residues. Germline CDR1 reads SGHRS; CDR2 reads YFSETQ. The ends were cut back, 0 bases at V and 4 bases at J, with 9 bases in the middle. The CDR3 DNA is TGCGCCAGCAGCTTGGCCTCGGGGTCAGATACGCAGTATTTT. Amino acid sequence: CASSLASGSDTQYF.

A few counts support this clone. V is TRBV19 and J is TRBJ2-5; D is possibly TRBD2 (6 bases). This CDR3 region has 14 residues. Germline V gene sequence: CDR1 LNHDA, CDR2 SQIVND (reference sequence). V shed 5 bases and J shed 4 bases, with 14 bases lying between them. This chain's CDR3 is CASSVTGGVETQYF. CDR3 in DNA: TGTGCCAGTAGTGTGACGGGCGGGGTAGAGACCCAGTACTTC.

The chain employs TRBV6-5 and TRBJ1-3; D remains unclear. Looked up from germline, CDR1 is MNHEY and CDR2 is SVGAGI. V lost 8 bases and J lost 3, with 11 bases in between. The CDR3 is 13 residues long. The CDR3 nucleotides read TGTGCCAGCGGAAGTGATTTTGGAAACACCATATATTTT. Translation gives CASGSDFGNTIYF.

The chain combines TRBV7-9 with TRBJ1-5; TRBD1 matches at 7 bases. V shed 4 bases and J 3 bases; nucleotides not matched to a gene: 6. The CDR3 has 15 amino acids. Germline CDR1 reads SEHNR; CDR2 reads FQNEAQ (reference sequence). CDR3 in amino acids: CASSSGQVTNQPQHF. The CDR3 region has the DNA TGTGCCAGCAGCTCCGGACAGGTCACCAATCAGCCCCAGCATTTT.

In this sample, this clone turned up a few times. This rearrangement joins TRBV6-1 to TRBJ2-5, with D unclear. With 0 bases removed from V and 4 bases from J, the gap between germline ends came to 9 bases. Germline V gives CDR1 MNHNS, CDR2 SASEGT. CDR3 length equals 14 residues. This chain's CDR3 is CASSEASGVETQYF. The CDR3 DNA reads as TGTGCCAGCAGTGAAGCGAGTGGGGTAGAGACCCAGTACTTC.

This clone was detected a few times. CDR3 region: CASTPRTEHRGEQYF. Written as DNA, the CDR3 is TGTGCCAGCACTCCTAGGACGGAGCATCGAGGGGAGCAGTACTTC. The rearrangement joins TRBV28 to TRBJ2-7; perhaps TRBD2 as D (5 bases). The CDR3 is 15 amino acids. V lost 7 bases, J lost 7 bases, and 23 bases lay in between. Germline CDR1 reads MDHEN; CDR2 reads SYDVKM.

The chain joins TRBV4-3 to TRBJ2-1, with a tentative D call TRBD2 (5 bases). CDR1 and CDR2 (germline): LGHNA, YSLEER. The CDR3 loop spans 18 amino acids. V was trimmed by 0 bases and J by 2 bases, leaving 17 bases between them. The CDR3 reads CASSQDAFGLPTYNEQFF. In DNA form, the CDR3 reads TGCGCCAGCAGCCAAGATGCTTTCGGACTTCCCACCTACAATGAGCAGTTCTTC.

V is TRBV27 and J is TRBJ1-1, with a weak D call TRBD1 (5 bases). The CDR3 is 15 residues long. The ends were cut back, 4 bases at V and 4 bases at J, with 16 bases in the middle. The germline CDR1 and CDR2 sequences are MNHEY and SMNVEV (reference sequence). DNA for the CDR3: TGTGCCAGCAGTTCGGGGTGGGGCGTTTTCACTGAAGCTTTCTTT. Encoded protein: CASSSGWGVFTEAFF.

This clone is labeled as medium-sized. This chain connects TRBV5-1 to TRBJ1-1; D unresolved. In germline, CDR1 is SGHRS, CDR2 YFSETQ. This CDR3 is 13 amino acids long. V was shortened by 2 bases and J by 5 bases, with 10 bases between the two germline ends. CDR3: CASSFEGGTEAFF. CDR3 sequence (DNA): TGCGCCAGCAGCTTTGAGGGCGGGACTGAAGCTTTCTTT.

This clone was detected a few times. The rearrangement links TRBV10-3 to TRBJ2-3; 9 bases are shared with TRBD2. The CDR3 is 17 amino acids. Germline V lookup: CDR1 ENHRY, CDR2 SYGVKD. V lost 6 bases to trimming and J lost 4 bases; unmatched junction nucleotides: 14. CDR3 region: CAISHPLAGGNPDTQYF. CDR3 in DNA: TGTGCCATCAGCCACCCATTGGCGGGGGGGAACCCAGATACGCAGTATTTT.